The rows below give T cell receptor beta chains drawn from one sample of a study of shared clonotypes between healthy human individuals. Produced via immunoSEQ multiplex PCR; TCRdb's table is partial and in-frame only. This sample has more than 2 million clones; roughly 94% occur once, and the top ten carry approximately 0.13%. The specimen sequenced was naive CD4+ T cells sorted from blood. The receptors shown here come from a man aged 18 to 30 in good health. The CDR3 runs from the conserved cysteine through the conserved F or W. Fields, in order: J gene, clone size, V gene, D gene, CDR3 protein, CDR3 DNA. The D gene is left open where the match is weak. Part of the rows lack a size; the others show once, few, many or a class for expanded clones.

>TRBJ2-3|.|TRBV5-1|TRBD2
CASSLEIRTSGKSDTQYF
TGCGCCAGCAGCTTGGAGATCCGGACTAGCGGGAAATCAGATACGCAGTATTTT
>TRBJ1-2|.|TRBV2|.
CASSEGIQGYGYTF
TGTGCCAGCAGTGAAGGGATACAGGGCTATGGCTACACCTTC
>TRBJ2-7|once|TRBV7-8|.
CASSLVGGVYEQYF
TGTGCCAGCAGCTTAGTCGGTGGAGTCTACGAGCAGTACTTC
>TRBJ2-5|.|TRBV5-4|TRBD1
CASSPPGTGGQGETQYF
TGTGCCAGCAGCCCCCCCGGGACAGGGGGTCAGGGAGAGACCCAGTACTTC
>TRBJ2-2|once|TRBV5-5|.
CASSLTTGELFF
TGTGCCAGCAGCTTGACCACCGGGGAGCTGTTTTTT
>TRBJ2-7|.|TRBV18|TRBD2
CASSPGTSSYEQYF
TGTGCCAGCTCACCGGGGACTAGCTCCTACGAGCAGTACTTC
>TRBJ1-5|.|TRBV4-1|.
CASSQVLQEGGNQPQHF
TGCGCCAGCAGCCAAGTTTTGCAGGAGGGGGGCAATCAGCCCCAGCATTTT
>TRBJ2-7|once|TRBV18|TRBD2
CASSPPSGSQYEQYF
TGTGCCAGCTCACCACCTAGCGGGAGTCAATACGAGCAGTACTTC
>TRBJ1-4|.|TRBV25-1|TRBD1
CASSRTRTGNEKLFF
TGTGCCAGCAGTCGAACTCGGACAGGAAATGAAAAACTGTTTTTT
>TRBJ2-1|.|TRBV5-1|.
CASSGEQMTYNEQFF
TGCGCCAGCAGCGGGGAGCAGATGACCTACAATGAGCAGTTCTTC
>TRBJ2-3|.|TRBV11-2|TRBD2
CASSRIPASGYTDTQYF
TGTGCCAGCAGCCGCATCCCCGCTAGCGGCTACACAGATACGCAGTATTTT
>TRBJ1-1|once|TRBV6-5|.
CASSYFSGANTEAFF
TGTGCCAGCAGTTACTTTAGCGGGGCGAACACTGAAGCTTTCTTT
>TRBJ2-7|.|TRBV5-4|.
CASSLVGGDEQYF
TGTGCCAGCAGCTTGGTAGGGGGGGACGAGCAGTACTTC
>TRBJ1-5|once|TRBV2|TRBD1
CASSGGQPHQPQHF
TGTGCCAGCAGTGGGGGACAGCCTCATCAGCCCCAGCATTTT
>TRBJ1-1|.|TRBV6-1|.
CAGSELVRNTEAFF
TGTGCCGGCAGTGAATTGGTCAGGAACACTGAAGCTTTCTTT
>TRBJ2-3|.|TRBV5-1|.
CASSGIRITDTQYF
TGCGCCAGCAGCGGGATTCGAATCACAGATACGCAGTATTTT
>TRBJ2-2|.|TRBV4-3|.
CASSQGTGPGELFF
TGCGCCAGCAGCCAAGGTACGGGGCCCGGGGAGCTGTTTTTT
>TRBJ1-2|.|TRBV6-1|.
CASSEGQQSHYGYTF
TGTGCCAGCAGTGAAGGGCAACAATCCCACTATGGCTACACCTTC
>TRBJ2-3|.|TRBV10-3|.
CAIRGPTDTQYF
TGTGCCATCAGGGGACCCACAGATACGCAGTATTTT
>TRBJ2-7|.|TRBV18|.
CASSQLRDGVYEQYF
TGTGCCAGCTCACAACTCCGGGACGGAGTATACGAGCAGTACTTC
>TRBJ2-7|.|TRBV11-2|.
CASSLNGRHSLDEQYF
TGTGCCAGCAGCTTAAATGGGAGGCACAGCTTAGACGAGCAGTACTTC
>TRBJ2-4|.|TRBV27|.
CASSQVWGNIQYF
TGTGCCAGCAGTCAAGTCTGGGGGAACATTCAGTACTTC
>TRBJ2-1|.|TRBV5-1|TRBD2
CASSFGSGSYNEQFF
TGCGCCAGCAGCTTCGGTAGCGGGAGTTACAATGAGCAGTTCTTC
>TRBJ1-6|.|TRBV5-8|TRBD1
CASSPRTGGNSPLHF
TGTGCCAGCAGCCCTCGGACAGGGGGGAATTCACCCCTCCACTTT
>TRBJ2-5|.|TRBV19|TRBD2
CASSTGTSAAQTQYF
TGTGCCAGTAGTACAGGGACTAGTGCTGCTCAGACCCAGTACTTC
>TRBJ1-2|.|TRBV5-1|.
CASSLAVGYGYTF
TGCGCCAGCAGCTTGGCCGTTGGCTATGGCTACACCTTC